The sequence of this T cell receptor (beta chain) was determined in a study of blood T cell repertoires in COVID-19. The CDR3 consists of 15 residues. V gave up 5 bases and J gave up 2 bases; unmatched junction bases: 4. The germline V gene has CDR1 SGHVS and CDR2 FQNEAQ. Here immunoSEQ multiplex PCR was the method, and the copy in TCRdb shows in-frame clones only, minus some. This table holds around 53,000 clones, more than 75% found once. What was sequenced was peripheral blood. This TCR was recovered from a man over 45 with active or convalescent COVID-19. The genes are TRBV7-8 and TRBJ2-3; 10 bases map to TRBD2. The CDR3 DNA follows: TGTGCCAGCAGCGCTAGCGGGAGTAACACAGATACGCAGTATTTT. Its translation: CASSASGSNTDTQYF.